What follows are 11 T cell receptor beta chains derived from one specimen sequenced in a study of response to subunit inactivated influenza vaccine. TCRdb reanalysed the RT-PCR reads using MiXCR and keeps one entry per CDR3 protein. The data contain 860,000 or so distinct CDR3 sequences, approximately 21% of them singletons. The sample here was PBMCs from blood, taken roughly 5 days after vaccination. The source of these receptors is a man aged 50-60 years who received an inactivated influenza vaccine.

In this sample, this clonotype turned up a few times. The genes are TRBV6-2 or TRBV6-3 and TRBJ2-3; 7 bases fit TRBD1. Per the germline V gene, CDR1 is MNHEY and CDR2 is SVGEGT. The CDR3 runs 12 residues. The junction had 2 bases not matched to a gene; V was cut back by 6 bases and J by 5 bases. CDR3 amino acids: CASRAGGDTQYF. The DNA for the CDR3 is TGTGCCAGCAGGGCAGGGGGAGATACGCAGTATTTT.

In its sample, this clonotype was seen a few times. This chain links TRBV7-2 with TRBJ1-6; no clear D gene. CDR1 and CDR2 from the germline V gene are SGHTA and FQGNSA. Trimming took off 5 bases at V and 4 bases at J, with 15 bases between the two ends. The CDR3 length is 16 residues. The CDR3 protein is CASSTLARRYNSPLHF. The CDR3 DNA reads as TGTGCCAGCAGCACCCTAGCCAGGCGGTATAATTCACCCCTCCACTTT.

CDR3 bases: TGTGCCAGCTCAATCAGACACCAAGAGACCCAGTACTTC. Its protein is CASSIRHQETQYF. V is TRBV18 and J is TRBJ2-5; D gene unclear. The germline V gene has CDR1 KGHSH and CDR2 LQKENI. The CDR3 sequence is 13 residues long. V was pared by 5 bases and J by 0 bases, with 7 bases between.

The chain employs TRBV6-2 or TRBV6-3 and TRBJ1-5; D remains ambiguous. Germline V CDR1 and CDR2: MNHEY, SVGEGT. Trimming removed 0 bases at V and 7 bases at J, with 10 bases between. This CDR3 is built from 14 residues. CDR3 nucleotides: TGTGCCAGCAGTTACTCGGGCTCCCACCAGCCCCAGCATTTT. It codes for CASSYSGSHQPQHF.

A few counts support this clonotype. V is TRBV19 and J is TRBJ1-2; D is ambiguous. This CDR3 has 14 amino acids. Trimming took 7 bases from V and 1 from J, leaving 13 bases between them. CDR1 LNHDA and CDR2 SQIVND come from the germline V gene (reference sequence). CDR3 sequence reads: CASTPDGYNYGYTF. The CDR3 DNA is TGTGCCAGTACCCCGGACGGGTATAACTATGGCTACACCTTC.

This sequence joins TRBV20-1 and TRBJ1-4; D unresolved. The V gene's germline CDR1 is DFQATT and CDR2 SNEGSKA (reference sequence). The CDR3 covers 13 residues. V was trimmed by 6 bases and J by 6 bases, leaving 14 bases between them. CDR3 region: CSARRIGDEKLFF. CDR3 DNA sequence: TGCAGTGCCCGAAGAATTGGGGATGAAAAACTGTTTTTT.

The CDR3 DNA reads TGCAGTGCTAGAGTTGATGCCGGGACCAGCCCCGACTATGGCTACACCTTC. Translation: CSARVDAGTSPDYGYTF. This chain uses TRBV20-1 with TRBJ1-2, with D perhaps TRBD1 (5 bases). Trimming pared 1 base from V and 3 bases from J, leaving 21 bases between. The CDR3 length is 17 residues. Looked up from germline, CDR1 is DFQATT and CDR2 is SNEGSKA (reference sequence).

A few counts support this clonotype. This chain connects TRBV12-3 or TRBV12-4 to TRBJ2-2; 11 bases align to TRBD2. The CDR3 loop spans 17 amino acids. Germline trimming cut 6 bases from V and 0 bases from J; bases unmatched to any gene: 6. The CDR3 spells CASSPLAGAANTGELFF. The DNA of the CDR3 is TGTGCCAGCAGCCCACTAGCGGGGGCCGCGAACACCGGGGAGCTGTTTTTT.

This clonotype was detected a few times. The chain combines TRBV12-3 or TRBV12-4 with TRBJ2-3; TRBD2 matches 11 bases. V lost 5 bases, J lost 5 bases, and 9 bases stayed unmatched. CDR3 size: 16 residues. CDR3 region: CASSPISGGAGDTQYF. Written as DNA, the CDR3 is TGTGCCAGCAGTCCCATTAGCGGGGGGGCCGGAGATACGCAGTATTTT.

The CDR3 region is CASSLEAGGYNEQFF. In DNA form, the CDR3 reads TGTGCCAGCAGCTTAGAGGCAGGGGGTTACAATGAGCAGTTCTTC. V gene TRBV11-1 combines with J gene TRBJ2-1, with 7 bases identical to TRBD1. Germline trimming cut 1 base from V and 4 bases from J; bases unmatched to any gene: 4. The CDR3 is 15 amino acids. Per germline, CDR1 SGHAT and CDR2 FQDESV (reference sequence).

This clonotype was counted between two and nine times. The chain is built from TRBV28 and TRBJ2-7; 9 bases match TRBD2. Germline V gives CDR1 MDHEN, CDR2 SYDVKM. The CDR3 contains 15 residues. After removal of 4 bases from V and 2 bases from J, the junction contained 6 bases not matched to a gene. This CDR3 reads CASSWLAGSAYEQYF. As DNA, the CDR3 is TGTGCCAGCAGTTGGCTAGCGGGGTCAGCCTACGAGCAGTACTTC.